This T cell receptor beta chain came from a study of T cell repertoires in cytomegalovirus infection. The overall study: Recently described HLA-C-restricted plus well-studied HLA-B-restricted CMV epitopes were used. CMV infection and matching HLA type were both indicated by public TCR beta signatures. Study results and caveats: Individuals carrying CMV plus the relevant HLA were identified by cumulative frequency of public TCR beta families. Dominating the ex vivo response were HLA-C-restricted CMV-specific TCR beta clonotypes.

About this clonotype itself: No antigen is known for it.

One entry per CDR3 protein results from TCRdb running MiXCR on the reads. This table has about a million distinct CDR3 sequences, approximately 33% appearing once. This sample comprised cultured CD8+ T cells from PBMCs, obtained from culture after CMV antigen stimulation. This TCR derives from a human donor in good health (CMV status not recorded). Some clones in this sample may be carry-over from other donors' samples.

In DNA form, the CDR3 reads TGCGCCAGCAGTGAGCGGGACTTGTATAATTCACCCCTCCACTTT. It codes for CASSERDLYNSPLHF. The genes are TRBV10-2 and TRBJ1-6, with a possible D match to TRBD1 (5 bases). CDR1 WSHSY and CDR2 SAAADI come from the germline V gene. V lost 2 bases, J lost 4 bases, and 9 bases lay in between. This CDR3 spans 15 amino acids.